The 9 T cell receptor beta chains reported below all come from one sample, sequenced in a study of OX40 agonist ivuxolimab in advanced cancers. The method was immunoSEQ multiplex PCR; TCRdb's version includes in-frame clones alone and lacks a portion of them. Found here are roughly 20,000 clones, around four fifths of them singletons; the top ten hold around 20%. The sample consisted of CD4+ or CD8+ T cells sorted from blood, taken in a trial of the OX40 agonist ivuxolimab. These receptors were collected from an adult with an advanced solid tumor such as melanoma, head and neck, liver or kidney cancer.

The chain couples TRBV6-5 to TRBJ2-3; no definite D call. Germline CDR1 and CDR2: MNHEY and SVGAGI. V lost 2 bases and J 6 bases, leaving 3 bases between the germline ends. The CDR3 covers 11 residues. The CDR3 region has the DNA TGTGCCAGCAGTTACGTGGATACGCAGTATTTT. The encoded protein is CASSYVDTQYF.

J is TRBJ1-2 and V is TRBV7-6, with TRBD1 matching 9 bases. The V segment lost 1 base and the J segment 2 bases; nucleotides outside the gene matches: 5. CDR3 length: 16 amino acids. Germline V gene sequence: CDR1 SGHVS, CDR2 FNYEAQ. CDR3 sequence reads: CASSLVGTGTNYGYTF. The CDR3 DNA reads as TGTGCCAGCAGCTTAGTTGGGACAGGGACAAACTATGGCTACACCTTC.

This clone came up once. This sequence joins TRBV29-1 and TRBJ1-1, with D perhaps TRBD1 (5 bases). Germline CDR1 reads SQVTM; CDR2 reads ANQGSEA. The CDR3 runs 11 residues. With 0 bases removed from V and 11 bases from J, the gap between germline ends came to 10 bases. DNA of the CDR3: TGCAGCGTTGAAGAGGGGCCCCCGGCTTTCTTT. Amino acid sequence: CSVEEGPPAFF.

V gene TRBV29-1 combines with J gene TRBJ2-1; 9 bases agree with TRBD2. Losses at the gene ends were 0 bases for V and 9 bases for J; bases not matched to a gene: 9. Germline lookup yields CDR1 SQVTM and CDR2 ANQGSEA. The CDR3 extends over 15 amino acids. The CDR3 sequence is CSVEDSSGSLIEQFF. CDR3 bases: TGCAGCGTTGAAGATAGTAGCGGGAGTTTAATTGAGCAGTTCTTC.

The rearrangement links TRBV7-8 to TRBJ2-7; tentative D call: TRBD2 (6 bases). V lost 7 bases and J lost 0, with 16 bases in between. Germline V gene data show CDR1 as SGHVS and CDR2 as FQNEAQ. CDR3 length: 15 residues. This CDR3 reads CASNPSPSDSYEQYF. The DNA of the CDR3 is TGTGCCAGCAACCCATCGCCTAGCGACTCCTACGAGCAGTACTTC. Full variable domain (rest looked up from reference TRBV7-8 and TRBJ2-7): GAGVSQSPRYKVAKRGQDVALRCDPISGHVSLFWYQQALGQGPEFLTYFQNEAQLDKSGLPSDRFFAERPEGSVSTLKIQRTQQEDSAVYLCASNPSPSDSYEQYFGPGTRLTVT.

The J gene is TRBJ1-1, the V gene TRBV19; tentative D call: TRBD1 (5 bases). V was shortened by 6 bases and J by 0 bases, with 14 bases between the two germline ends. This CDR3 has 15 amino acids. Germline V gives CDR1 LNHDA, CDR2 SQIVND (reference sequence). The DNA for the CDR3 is TGTGCCAGTAGAAGCCTTCGGGGGATGAACACTGAAGCTTTCTTT. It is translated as CASRSLRGMNTEAFF.

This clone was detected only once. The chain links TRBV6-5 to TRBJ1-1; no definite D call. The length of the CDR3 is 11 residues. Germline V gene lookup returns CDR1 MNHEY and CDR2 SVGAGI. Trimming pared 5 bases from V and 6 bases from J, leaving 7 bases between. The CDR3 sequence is CASSIGAEAFF. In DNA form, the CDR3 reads TGTGCCAGCAGTATCGGGGCTGAAGCTTTCTTT.

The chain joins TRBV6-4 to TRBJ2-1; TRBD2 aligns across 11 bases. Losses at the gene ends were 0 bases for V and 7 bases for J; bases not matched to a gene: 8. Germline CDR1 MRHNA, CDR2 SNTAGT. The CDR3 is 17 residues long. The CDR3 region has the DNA TGTGCCAGCAGTGACTCCCCCACTAGCGGGGGACAGAATGAGCAGTTCTTC. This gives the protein CASSDSPTSGGQNEQFF.

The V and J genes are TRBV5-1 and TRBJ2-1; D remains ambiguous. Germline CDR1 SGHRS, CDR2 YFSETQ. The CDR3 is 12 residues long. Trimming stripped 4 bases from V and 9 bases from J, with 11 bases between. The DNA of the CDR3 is TGCGCCAGCAGCCCTGAAGTTGGTGAGCAGTTCTTC. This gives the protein CASSPEVGEQFF.